The clone carrying this T cell receptor (beta chain) was observed a single time. Its antigen is unidentified. This sample was included in a study of siplizumab effects on memory and regulatory T cells. Study-level findings and limits: Proliferating clones, CD4+ or CD8+, lacked an assignable naive or memory phenotype in roughly 80-97% of cases. No functional test confirmed suppression by proliferating siplizumab-culture Tregs. Mappable CD4+ clones that were alloreactive averaged approximately 64% Treg-derived with siplizumab versus around 27% in controls. Naive T cells, seemingly more diverse than memory cells, seemed major alloresponse contributors.

Assay: immunoSEQ multiplex PCR; the TCRdb copy retains only in-frame clones and omits some. This table holds roughly 120,000 clones, roughly 92% found once. The V and J ends lost 10 bases and 1 base respectively, with 13 bases between them. The CDR3 has 13 amino acids. Looked up from germline, CDR1 is MDHEN and CDR2 is SYDVKM. This sequence joins TRBV28 and TRBJ1-2; D gene ambiguous. The clonotype comes from a human donor in good health. What was sequenced was CD4+ T cells sorted from blood. Written as DNA, the CDR3 is TGTGCCACCTTAACGGGCAGTAACTATGGCTACACCTTC. Translating it yields CATLTGSNYGYTF.